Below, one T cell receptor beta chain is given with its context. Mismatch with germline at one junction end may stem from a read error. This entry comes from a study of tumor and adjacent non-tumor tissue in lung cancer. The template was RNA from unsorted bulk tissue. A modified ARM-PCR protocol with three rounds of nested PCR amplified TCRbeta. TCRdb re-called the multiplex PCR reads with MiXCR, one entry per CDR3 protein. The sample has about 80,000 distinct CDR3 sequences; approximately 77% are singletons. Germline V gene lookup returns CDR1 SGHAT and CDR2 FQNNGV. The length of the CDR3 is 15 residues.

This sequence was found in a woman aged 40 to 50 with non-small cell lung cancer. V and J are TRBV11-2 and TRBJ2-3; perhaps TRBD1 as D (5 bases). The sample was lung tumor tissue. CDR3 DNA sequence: TGTGCCAGCAGCTTAAACATGCCCTATACAGGTACGCAGTATTTT. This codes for CASSLNMPYTGTQYF.